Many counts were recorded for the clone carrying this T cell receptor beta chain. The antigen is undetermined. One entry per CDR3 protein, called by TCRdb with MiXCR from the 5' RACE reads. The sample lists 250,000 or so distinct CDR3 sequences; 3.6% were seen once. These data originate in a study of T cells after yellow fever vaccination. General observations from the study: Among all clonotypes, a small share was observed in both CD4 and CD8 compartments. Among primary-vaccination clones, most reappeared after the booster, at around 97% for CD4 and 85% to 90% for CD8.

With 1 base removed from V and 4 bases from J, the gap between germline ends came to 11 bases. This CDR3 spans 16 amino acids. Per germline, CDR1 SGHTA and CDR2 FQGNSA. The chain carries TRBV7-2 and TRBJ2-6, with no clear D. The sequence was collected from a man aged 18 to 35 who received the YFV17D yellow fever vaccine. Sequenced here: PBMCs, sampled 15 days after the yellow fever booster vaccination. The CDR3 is CASSLDSPSGANVLTF. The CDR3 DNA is TGTGCCAGCAGCTTAGATAGCCCGTCCGGGGCCAACGTCCTGACTTTC.